These 3 T cell receptor beta chains came from one sample sequenced in a study of T cell responses to AZD1222 COVID-19 vaccine (dated by TCRdb to the early 2020s). Libraries were made using the immunoSEQ multiplex PCR assay. Held by TCRdb, this immuneACCESS table contains in-frame sequences only and omits some clones. Under half of the omission traces to an unresolved V gene where checked; the cause of the rest is unknown. This sample holds 95,000 to 130,000 clones; roughly 92% were observed only once. More than 1.5% of the sample is in the top ten clones. In the paper's terms, the time point label means: about 28 days (+/-7) after the second vaccine dose. Source: peripheral blood, taken 28 days after the second AZD1222 dose. The receptors come from an adult who received the AZD1222 COVID-19 vaccine.

This chain links TRBV27 with TRBJ2-5; no reliable D call. Germline V gene sequence: CDR1 MNHEY, CDR2 SMNVEV (reference sequence). CDR3 size: 12 residues. Trimming shortened V by 8 bases and J by 3 bases, and 10 bases separated the two germline ends. CDR3: CASVHQEETQYF. The CDR3, as DNA: TGTGCCAGCGTCCACCAAGAAGAGACCCAGTACTTC.

The rearrangement joins TRBV25-1 to TRBJ1-1, with no clear D. CDR1 and CDR2 (germline): MGHDK, SYGVNS. Trimming removed 5 bases at V and 1 base at J, with 11 bases between. The CDR3 runs 14 residues. The CDR3 region has the DNA TGTGCCAGCAGTTCGGGGAATCAGAACACTGAAGCTTTCTTT. Amino acid sequence: CASSSGNQNTEAFF.

This clone was picked up one time. The V gene is TRBV5-1, the J gene TRBJ2-2; TRBD2 might be the D (6 bases). V lost 4 bases, J lost 0 bases, and 10 bases lay in between. This CDR3 has 15 residues. The germline CDR1 and CDR2 sequences are SGHRS and YFSETQ. CDR3 loop: CASSQGTSNTGELFF. In DNA, the CDR3 is TGCGCCAGCAGCCAAGGGACTTCGAACACCGGGGAGCTGTTTTTT. The whole variable domain, remainder taken from reference TRBV5-1 and TRBJ2-2, is KAGVTQTPRYLIKTRGQQVTLSCSPISGHRSVSWYQQTPGQGLQFLFEYFSETQRNKGNFPGRFSGRQFSNSRSEMNVSTLELGDSALYLCASSQGTSNTGELFFGEGSRLTVL.